The rows below give T cell receptor beta chains drawn from one sample of a study of blood T cell repertoires in COVID-19. Assay: immunoSEQ multiplex PCR; the TCRdb copy retains only in-frame clones and omits some. The sample includes about 140,000 clones, approximately 89% of them seen just once. The sample taken for sequencing was peripheral blood. The receptors were gathered from a human donor in a cohort sampled during active COVID-19. CDR3s include the opening cysteine and the closing phenylalanine or tryptophan. The order of the fields is CDR3 length, V gene, clone size, D gene, J gene, CDR3 protein, CDR3 DNA. A D gene is named only where the DNA matches it firmly. Size is omitted from some rows. Given values are once, few, many or a class for expanded clones.

11	TRBV6-1	.	TRBD1	TRBJ1-1	CASSKGAKAFF	TGTGCCAGCAGCAAGGGGGCCAAGGCTTTCTTT
13	TRBV29-1	.	TRBD2	TRBJ2-5	CSVLLRGGETQYF	TGCAGCGTCCTCTTGAGGGGAGGGGAGACCCAGTACTTC
16	TRBV3-1/TRBV3-2	.	TRBD2	TRBJ2-5	CASRLLSGGWKETQYF	TGTGCCAGCAGACTCCTTAGCGGGGGATGGAAAGAGACCCAGTACTTC
16	TRBV6-6	.	TRBD2	TRBJ2-7	CASSYSRESSSYEQYF	TGTGCCAGCAGTTACTCGCGGGAGTCTAGCTCCTACGAGCAGTACTTC
15	TRBV30	.	.	TRBJ1-2	CAWSNLGTPNYGYTF	TGTGCCTGGAGTAATCTTGGCACCCCTAACTATGGCTACACCTTC
15	TRBV27	few	.	TRBJ1-5	CASSFEGARGQPQHF	TGTGCCAGCAGTTTTGAAGGGGCAAGGGGTCAGCCCCAGCATTTT
12	TRBV5-1	.	TRBD1	TRBJ2-7	CASSATGDEQYF	TGCGCCAGCAGCGCCACAGGGGACGAGCAGTACTTC
11	TRBV2	.	.	TRBJ1-1	CASQLGGEAFF	TGTGCCAGCCAGTTAGGGGGTGAAGCTTTCTTT
13	TRBV7-2	.	TRBD1	TRBJ1-1	CASSAGTGGLTFF	TGTGCCAGCAGCGCCGGGACAGGGGGCTTGACTTTCTTT
16	TRBV3-1/TRBV3-2	.	TRBD1	TRBJ1-2	CASSHLLTGGNYGYTF	TGTGCCAGCAGCCATCTCTTGACAGGGGGTAACTATGGCTACACCTTC
13	TRBV15	.	.	TRBJ1-6	CATKRAGNSPLHF	TGTGCCACCAAGAGGGCTGGTAATTCACCCCTCCACTTT
17	TRBV5-5	.	.	TRBJ2-2	CASSFIVTRGNTGELFF	TGTGCCAGCAGCTTTATTGTGACAAGGGGGAATACCGGGGAGCTGTTTTTT
18	TRBV9	.	.	TRBJ1-6	CASSPTLQGGSYNSPLHF	TGTGCCAGCAGCCCTACCTTACAGGGAGGGTCCTATAATTCACCCCTCCACTTT
13	TRBV6-4	.	.	TRBJ2-5	CASSDSRGKTQYF	TGTGCCAGCAGTGACTCGAGGGGGAAGACCCAGTACTTC
19	TRBV3-1/TRBV3-2	.	TRBD2	TRBJ2-1	CASSQEDWASGGASYEQFF	TGTGCCAGCAGCCAAGAGGATTGGGCTAGCGGGGGGGCTTCGTATGAGCAGTTCTTC
16	TRBV5-5	.	TRBD1	TRBJ1-4	CASSPGTGGFSEKLFF	TGTGCCAGCAGCCCCGGGACAGGGGGCTTCAGTGAAAAACTGTTTTTT
14	TRBV24-1	.	.	TRBJ1-2	CATSDGGDWEGYTF	TGTGCCACCAGTGATGGGGGGGACTGGGAAGGCTACACCTTC
14	TRBV19	.	TRBD2	TRBJ2-3	CASRTSGGTDTQYF	TGTGCCAGCAGGACTAGCGGGGGCACAGATACGCAGTATTTT
14	TRBV7-9	once	.	TRBJ2-2	CASSFASSTGELFF	TGTGCCAGCAGCTTCGCTAGCAGCACCGGGGAGCTGTTTTTT
17	TRBV10-1	once	.	TRBJ2-5	CASSEPRVLREQETQYF	TGCGCCAGCAGTGAACCGAGGGTCCTCCGGGAACAAGAGACCCAGTACTTC
14	TRBV5-1	.	.	TRBJ2-7	CASSLTATSYEQYF	TGCGCCAGCAGCTTGACCGCGACTTCCTACGAGCAGTACTTC
15	TRBV19	.	TRBD1	TRBJ1-6	CASSTGTEINSPLHF	TGTGCCAGTAGTACCGGGACAGAGATTAATTCACCCCTCCACTTT
15	TRBV27	.	.	TRBJ2-3	CASSYLTPSTDTQYF	TGTGCCAGCAGTTATTTGACACCTAGCACAGATACGCAGTATTTT
10	TRBV6-6	.	TRBD2	TRBJ2-2	CATERGRLFF	TGTGCCACCGAGCGGGGAAGGCTGTTTTTT
16	TRBV5-1	once	TRBD1	TRBJ1-4	CASSSGQGLTNEKLFF	TGCGCCAGCAGCTCTGGACAGGGGTTAACTAATGAAAAACTGTTTTTT
13	TRBV3-1/TRBV3-2	.	.	TRBJ2-7	CASSLQGNNEQYF	TGTGCCAGCAGCCTCCAGGGGAACAACGAGCAGTACTTC
12	TRBV29-1	.	.	TRBJ1-3	CSAQTFPGHLYF	TGCAGCGCCCAAACATTTCCTGGACATTTATATTTT
14	TRBV2	few	.	TRBJ1-1	CASRIGTPNTEAFF	TGTGCCAGCAGAATCGGGACACCGAACACTGAAGCTTTCTTT
17	TRBV15	.	TRBD1	TRBJ1-6	CATSPGGGQGDNSPLHF	TGTGCCACCAGCCCCGGAGGGGGACAGGGTGATAATTCACCCCTCCACTTT
15	TRBV7-2	.	.	TRBJ1-2	CASSLVGGGDYGYTF	TGTGCCAGCAGCTTAGTGGGGGGAGGGGACTATGGCTACACCTTC
13	TRBV7-2	.	.	TRBJ2-7	CASSLGASYEQYF	TGTGCCAGCAGCTTAGGAGCTTCCTACGAGCAGTACTTC
15	TRBV7-2	.	.	TRBJ2-7	CASSSQGQSSYEQYF	TGTGCCAGCAGCTCCCAGGGGCAAAGCTCCTACGAGCAGTACTTC
19	TRBV4-2	.	.	TRBJ1-4	CASSQALAGARATNEKLFF	TGTGCCAGCAGCCAAGCTCTTGCGGGGGCGCGGGCAACTAATGAAAAACTGTTTTTT
13	TRBV5-1	once	.	TRBJ2-7	CASSLRQTYEQYF	TGCGCCAGCAGCTTACGACAGACCTACGAGCAGTACTTC
14	TRBV11-2	.	TRBD1	TRBJ1-1	CASSSRTGLTEAFF	TGTGCCAGCAGCTCAAGGACAGGTCTCACTGAAGCTTTCTTT
10	TRBV12-5	.	.	TRBJ2-5	CLKRLETQYF	TGTTTAAAGAGGCTAGAGACCCAGTACTTC
17	TRBV2	.	TRBD1	TRBJ2-3	CASSDGRGDRATDTQYF	TGTGCCAGCAGTGACGGCCGGGGTGACAGGGCTACAGATACGCAGTATTTT
14	TRBV27	.	TRBD1	TRBJ2-7	CASSRGQGAYEQYF	TGTGCCAGCAGTAGAGGACAGGGGGCCTACGAGCAGTACTTC
14	TRBV7-3	few	.	TRBJ1-6	CASSRGVYNSPLHF	TGTGCCAGCAGCCGAGGAGTATATAATTCACCCCTCCACTTT
15	TRBV4-3	.	TRBD1	TRBJ2-7	CASSQEGQGAYEQYF	TGCGCCAGCAGCCAAGAAGGACAGGGGGCTTACGAGCAGTACTTC
17	TRBV4-2	once	.	TRBJ2-3	CASSQNGLAQGTDTQYF	TGTGCCAGCAGCCAAAATGGGCTAGCGCAGGGCACAGATACGCAGTATTTT
15	TRBV6-6	.	.	TRBJ1-3	CASSAQVFSGNTIYF	TGTGCCAGCAGTGCACAGGTTTTCTCTGGAAACACCATATATTTT
13	TRBV7-3	.	.	TRBJ1-1	CASSSNTNTEAFF	TGTGCCAGCAGCTCAAATACTAACACTGAAGCTTTCTTT
14	TRBV7-6	.	.	TRBJ1-1	CASSLEPFNTEAFF	TGTGCCAGCAGCTTAGAGCCATTTAACACTGAAGCTTTCTTT
15	TRBV3-1/TRBV3-2	.	.	TRBJ2-1	CASSQSTGSYNEQFF	TGTGCCAGCAGCCAGTCGACGGGTTCCTACAATGAGCAGTTCTTC
13	TRBV19	.	.	TRBJ1-1	CASSDTGNTEAFF	TGTGCCAGTAGCGATACAGGGAACACTGAAGCTTTCTTT
15	TRBV5-6	once	.	TRBJ1-2	CASSLRGLSNYGYTF	TGTGCCAGCAGCTTGAGAGGGCTATCTAACTATGGCTACACCTTC
14	TRBV7-9	.	.	TRBJ2-1	CASSRNGMRNEQFF	TGTGCCAGCAGCCGAAACGGGATGCGGAATGAGCAGTTCTTC
16	TRBV4-2	.	TRBD2	TRBJ2-3	CASSLGSGGAQDTQYF	TGTGCCAGCAGCCTTGGTAGCGGGGGGGCACAAGATACGCAGTATTTT
16	TRBV27	.	.	TRBJ2-3	CASSLFAGRYTDTQYF	TGTGCCAGCAGTTTATTCGCGGGGCGTTACACAGATACGCAGTATTTT